This T cell receptor beta chain was obtained from a study of cytomegalovirus exposure and HLA in healthy donors. Broader study findings: Exclusion applied to some V segments, including TRBV6-2 and TRBV6-3, as they were indistinguishable.

It was with 60 Vbeta and 13 Jbeta primers that the PCR ran. Generated by immunoSEQ multiplex PCR, the TCRdb table keeps only in-frame clones and is missing some. Of about 150,000 clones in the sample, 60% to 75% were seen once. To note about this clone: Its antigen is currently unknown.

The ends were cut back, 6 bases at V and 2 bases at J, with 16 bases in the middle. CDR1 is MDHEN, CDR2 SYDVKM, per germline. CDR3 length equals 15 residues. The genes are TRBV28 and TRBJ2-5; a possible D gene is TRBD2 (5 bases). This clonotype originated in a man between 18 and 35 years old in good health and CMV-seronegative. Material: PBMCs. The CDR3 sequence is CASRTLPGSQETQYF. CDR3 sequence (DNA): TGTGCCAGCAGGACTCTACCGGGGTCTCAAGAGACCCAGTACTTC.